The rows below give T cell receptor beta chains drawn from one sample of a study of lymphopenia after photon versus proton radiotherapy. Generated by immunoSEQ multiplex PCR, the TCRdb table keeps only in-frame clones and is missing some. This table has 30,000 to 35,000 clones, 75% to 90% appearing once. This material consisted of peripheral blood, taken from a patient treated with proton-based radiotherapy. The receptor set was obtained from a woman in her sixties or seventies with pancreatic cancer. Some clones in this sample may be carry-over from other donors' samples. CDR3s include the opening cysteine and the closing phenylalanine or tryptophan. The order of the fields is V gene, CDR3 length, D gene, J gene, clone size, CDR3 DNA, CDR3 protein. A D gene is named only where the DNA matches it firmly. Clone size is given for some rows only: seen once, a few or many times, or a class if the clone is expanded.

TRBV11-2	14	-	TRBJ1-3	-	TGTGCCAGCAGCTTGGGTGACTCTGGAAACACCATATATTTT	CASSLGDSGNTIYF
TRBV28	12	-	TRBJ2-7	-	TGTGCCAGCAGTCAGGACACTTTGGAGCAGTACTTC	CASSQDTLEQYF
TRBV28	14	-	TRBJ1-2	-	TGTGCCAGCAGTCCCCAGAGGGCAGGCTATGGCTACACCTTC	CASSPQRAGYGYTF
TRBV30	13	-	TRBJ1-2	-	TGTGCCTGGAGTGTATCCGGGGAGGGTGGCTACACCTTC	CAWSVSGEGGYTF
TRBV7-2	16	-	TRBJ2-6	few	TGTGCCAGCAGCTTCGCACAAGAATCTGGGGCCAACGTCCTGACTTTC	CASSFAQESGANVLTF
TRBV19	17	TRBD2	TRBJ2-1	-	TGTGCCAGTAGTCCCCGACTAGCGGATTACTCCTACAATGAGCAGTTCTTC	CASSPRLADYSYNEQFF
TRBV28	12	TRBD1	TRBJ1-2	-	TGTGCCAGCAGTTTATTTGGGACAGCATACACCTTC	CASSLFGTAYTF
TRBV6-5	15	-	TRBJ1-1	-	TGTGCCAGCAGTCTAAATATACAGGGTTACACTGAAGCTTTCTTT	CASSLNIQGYTEAFF
TRBV4-2	14	TRBD1	TRBJ1-2	-	TGTGCCAGCAGCCAATCGTCGACAGGGGTGGGCTACACCTTC	CASSQSSTGVGYTF
TRBV7-9	13	-	TRBJ1-1	-	TGTGCCAGCAGCTTAGGGGCGAACACTGAAGCTTTCTTT	CASSLGANTEAFF
TRBV7-6	16	-	TRBJ2-5	-	TGTGCCAGCAGCCCGGGGGCGGGGACAAACGCCTGGGAGCAGTACTTC	CASSPGAGTNAWEQYF
TRBV28	15	-	TRBJ1-2	few	TGTGCCAGCAGCAGGACGGCGTGGACTAACTATGGCTACACCTTC	CASSRTAWTNYGYTF
TRBV28	17	-	TRBJ2-6	-	TGTGCCACGACGGTTGCAATTGGGGACTCTGGGGCCAACGTCCTGACTTTC	CATTVAIGDSGANVLTF
TRBV13	11	-	TRBJ2-7	once	TGTGCCAGCAGCTTAGGGGGGGAGCAGTACTTC	CASSLGGEQYF
TRBV4-3	15	-	TRBJ2-2	few	TGCGCCAGCAGCCAAGATTCTAGCTACACCGGGGAGCTGTTTTTT	CASSQDSSYTGELFF
TRBV5-1	13	TRBD1	TRBJ2-1	-	TGCGCCAGCAGCCCAACAGGGGAAAGAGAGCAGTTCTTC	CASSPTGEREQFF
TRBV5-1	14	TRBD2	TRBJ2-7	-	TGCGCCAGCAGCGTTAGCGGGGCTTCCTACGAGCAGTACTTC	CASSVSGASYEQYF
TRBV19	14	TRBD2	TRBJ2-5	-	TGTGCCACTCTTAGCGGGAGGGCGGGGGAGACCCAGTACTTC	CATLSGRAGETQYF
TRBV4-1	18	TRBD1	TRBJ1-1	-	TGCGCCAGCAGCCACCTCTTCGGGGGACAGAAGCGGGGCACTGAAGCTTTCTTT	CASSHLFGGQKRGTEAFF
TRBV9	15	-	TRBJ2-1	-	TGTGCCAGCAGCCCATTCTTGGGAGCGGGCAATGAGCAGTTCTTC	CASSPFLGAGNEQFF
TRBV7-2	14	-	TRBJ1-5	few	TGTGCCAGCAGCCCTGGGGGTAGCAATCAGCCCCAGCATTTT	CASSPGGSNQPQHF
TRBV7-9	13	-	TRBJ1-2	-	TGTGCCAGCAGCTTACCGGCGGCCTATGGCTACACCTTC	CASSLPAAYGYTF
TRBV19	13	-	TRBJ2-7	-	TGTGCCAGTAGTGTACAGGGTTATAACGAGCAGTACTTC	CASSVQGYNEQYF
TRBV4-1	13	-	TRBJ1-1	-	TGCGCCAGCAGCCAGACGGTGAACACTGAAGCTTTCTTT	CASSQTVNTEAFF
TRBV2	13	-	TRBJ2-5	-	TGTGCCAGCAGTGTTACTAGCTGGGAGACCCAGTACTTC	CASSVTSWETQYF
TRBV28	15	TRBD1	TRBJ1-4	once	TGTGCCAGCAGTTCTCCGACAGGGCGGGCTGAAAAACTGTTTTTT	CASSSPTGRAEKLFF
TRBV5-6	16	-	TRBJ2-2	-	TGTGCCAGCAGCTTGGGACTCCTCATAAACACCGGGGAGCTGTTTTTT	CASSLGLLINTGELFF
TRBV10-3	14	-	TRBJ2-3	-	TGTGCCATCAGTGACCCCAGCCCCCCAGATACGCAGTATTTT	CAISDPSPPDTQYF
TRBV4-1	12	-	TRBJ1-1	-	TGCGCCAGCAGCCAAGGGTCGTACGGAGCTTTCTTT	CASSQGSYGAFF
TRBV6-1	15	TRBD2	TRBJ2-2	few	TGTGCCAGCAGTGAAAGCGGGAGAAACACCGGGGAGCTGTTTTTT	CASSESGRNTGELFF
TRBV9	18	-	TRBJ2-3	-	TGTGCCAGCAGCCTGGGTCGGGAACCCATCTTCCGCACAGATACGCAGTATTTT	CASSLGREPIFRTDTQYF
TRBV6-1	16	-	TRBJ2-7	once	TGTGCCAGCAGTGAGGGCGGACTTATACTCTCCTACGAGCAGTACTTC	CASSEGGLILSYEQYF
TRBV5-4	14	-	TRBJ1-5	-	TGTGCCAGCAGCTTACGGGACGAGTATCAGCCCCAGCATTTT	CASSLRDEYQPQHF
TRBV15	11	-	TRBJ2-1	-	TGTGCCACCAGCAGGGGGGGTGAGCAGTTCTTC	CATSRGGEQFF
TRBV10-1	15	TRBD2	TRBJ2-1	-	TGCGCCAGCAGTGAGTCGGCTAGCGGGAGCGATGAGCAGTTCTTC	CASSESASGSDEQFF
TRBV30	14	-	TRBJ1-4	-	TGTGCCTGGAGTGTATGGGGGGGCAATGAAAAACTGTTTTTT	CAWSVWGGNEKLFF
TRBV7-2	14	TRBD2	TRBJ2-3	-	TGTGCCAGCAGCCGGGGACTAGACACAGATACGCAGTATTTT	CASSRGLDTDTQYF
TRBV7-2	16	TRBD1	TRBJ2-4	-	TGTGCCAGCAGCTTAGCCGGACAGGGCGGAAAAAACATTCAGTACTTC	CASSLAGQGGKNIQYF
TRBV11-2	18	TRBD2	TRBJ2-3	-	TGTGCCAGCAGCCCTCCGTGGGGACTAGCTTCTAGCACAGATACGCAGTATTTT	CASSPPWGLASSTDTQYF
TRBV6-6	12	-	TRBJ2-7	-	TGTGCCAGCAGTTACATGGGTTACGAGCAGTACTTC	CASSYMGYEQYF
TRBV27	14	-	TRBJ2-1	-	TGTGCCAGCAGTTTTAGGGAGGTTGTCAATGAGCAGTTCTTC	CASSFREVVNEQFF
TRBV28	16	-	TRBJ2-2	-	TGTGCCAGCAGTTTATTAGGGGGGAAGGACACCGGGGAGCTGTTTTTT	CASSLLGGKDTGELFF
TRBV28	16	TRBD2	TRBJ2-7	-	TGTGCCAGCAGTCGCACACTGACTAGCGGAATCTACGAGCAGTACTTC	CASSRTLTSGIYEQYF
TRBV11-3	12	-	TRBJ1-1	-	TGTGCCAGCAGCCGGGTTGACACTGAAGCTTTCTTT	CASSRVDTEAFF
TRBV6-1	10	-	TRBJ2-7	-	TGTGCCAGCAATAACTACGAGCAGTACTTC	CASNNYEQYF
TRBV11-2	16	TRBD1	TRBJ2-4	-	TGTGCCAGCAGCCCGGGACAGACGCTAGCCAAAAACATTCAGTACTTC	CASSPGQTLAKNIQYF
TRBV7-8	15	-	TRBJ1-3	-	TGTGCCAGCAGCTTAGCAGTCTTCTCTGGAAACACCATATATTTT	CASSLAVFSGNTIYF
TRBV5-1	16	-	TRBJ1-1	-	TGCGCCAGCAGCTTGGAGGCGGGGGCGAAGGACACTGAAGCTTTCTTT	CASSLEAGAKDTEAFF
TRBV5-1	13	-	TRBJ2-5	-	TGCGCCAGCAGCTCCCGATTCCAAGAGACCCAGTACTTC	CASSSRFQETQYF
TRBV6-6	16	-	TRBJ2-2	-	TGTGCCAGCAGTTACAGCCCAAACCAGGGGCCCGGGGAGCTGTTTTTT	CASSYSPNQGPGELFF
TRBV19	14	TRBD2	TRBJ2-7	once	TGTGCCAGTAGCCCTAGCGGGAGGGGCTACGAGCAGTACTTC	CASSPSGRGYEQYF
TRBV28	17	TRBD1	TRBJ1-4	-	TGTGCCAGCACCCCCCCGCCATACCGGGACAGGGGTGAAAAACTGTTTTTT	CASTPPPYRDRGEKLFF
TRBV28	14	-	TRBJ1-2	-	TGTGCCAGCAAGTTGGACAGTCCTAACTATGGCTACACCTTC	CASKLDSPNYGYTF
TRBV18	13	-	TRBJ1-2	few	TGTGCCAGCTCACCAGAAGGGGAGGCTGGCTACACCTTC	CASSPEGEAGYTF
TRBV11-2	14	-	TRBJ1-1	-	TGTGCCAGCAGCTCGGGCAGGGCGGGAACTGAAGCTTTCTTT	CASSSGRAGTEAFF
TRBV19	14	-	TRBJ2-7	-	TGTGCCAGTAGTATGCGGACAGCCTCCTACGAGCAGTACTTC	CASSMRTASYEQYF
TRBV18	14	-	TRBJ2-1	few	TGTGCCAGCTCACCAAATTTACAATCCAATGAGCAGTTCTTC	CASSPNLQSNEQFF
TRBV29-1	15	TRBD1	TRBJ1-1	-	TGCAGCGGCGATGGGACAGGGGGAGGTAACACTGAAGCTTTCTTT	CSGDGTGGGNTEAFF
TRBV6-1	13	TRBD1	TRBJ1-2	-	TGTGCCAGCAGTCAACAGGGGGGCAATGGCTACACCTTC	CASSQQGGNGYTF